These T cell receptor beta chains were read from a single sample in a study of cytomegalovirus exposure and HLA in healthy donors. Produced via immunoSEQ multiplex PCR; TCRdb's table is partial and in-frame only. The sample carries tens of thousands of clones, just over 75% recorded once. The material sequenced was PBMCs. The receptor source for this set is a man aged 50-60 years in good health and CMV-seronegative. Both conserved end residues are part of each CDR3.

J | V | CDR3
TRBJ1-2 | TRBV19 | CATADRAYGYTF
TRBJ1-2 | TRBV29-1 | CSTVSGEGYGYTF
NA | TRBV7-2 | CASSPLYEQYF
TRBJ2-3 | TRBV6-1 | CASSEISSTDTQYF
TRBJ2-7 | TRBV2 | CASRTSGTYEQYF
TRBJ1-3 | TRBV30 | CAWSVRTGGVSGNTIYF
TRBJ2-5 | TRBV25-1 | CASTGDRWETQYF
TRBJ2-5 | TRBV7-6 | CASSLAPGGKETQYF
TRBJ2-3 | TRBV29-1 | CSVDRERGTDTQYF
TRBJ2-2 | TRBV15 | CATEGSVPYDTGELFF
TRBJ1-1 | TRBV28 | CASSLSQGAGWAEAFF
TRBJ2-7 | TRBV4-3 | CASSQDINYEQYF
TRBJ2-6 | TRBV10-2 | CASSGQGGSGANVLTF
TRBJ2-2 | TRBV18 | CASSPSNTGELFF
TRBJ1-5 | TRBV7-6 | CASSLVGQGQPQHF
TRBJ2-2 | TRBV6-6 | CASIGGEIKTGELFF
TRBJ2-7 | TRBV4-1 | CASSHPPSGAFLYEQYF
TRBJ2-3 | TRBV7-2 | CASSRGGATDTQYF
TRBJ2-1 | TRBV6-5 | CASSSGQTYNEQFF
TRBJ1-2 | TRBV5-4 | CASRSGQGADYGYTF
TRBJ2-3 | TRBV7-2 | CASSSPRYF
TRBJ1-3 | TRBV18 | CASSPEREGTGNTIYF
TRBJ1-3 | TRBV9 | CASSLYETGGNTIYF
TRBJ2-2 | TRBV9 | CASSVVRTGELFF
TRBJ2-1 | TRBV2 | CASSEGAPNEQFF
TRBJ2-7 | TRBV25-1 | CASSLSSEQYF
TRBJ2-7 | TRBV11-2 | CASAQNAGTSGSF
TRBJ1-2 | TRBV7-9 | CASTPGGRHGYTF
TRBJ2-7 | TRBV5-4 | CASSQALGSTYEQYF
TRBJ1-1 | TRBV25-1 | CASSEGRGVFEAFF
TRBJ2-7 | TRBV5-1 | CASRPGTIPAEQYF
TRBJ2-2 | TRBV18 | CASSTSGGDTGELFF
TRBJ2-7 | TRBV28 | CASRTSGIFHEQYF
TRBJ2-2 | TRBV1 | CTSSESAAGELFF
TRBJ1-2 | TRBV6-1 | CASSTNYGYTF
TRBJ1-1 | TRBV29-1 | CSVASGGYEAFF
TRBJ1-2 | TRBV5-4 | CASSHDPGQGYGYTF
TRBJ1-5 | TRBV29-1 | CSVEEPGQGEPQHF
TRBJ1-1 | TRBV25-1 | CASSEFGTGSAEAFF
TRBJ2-5 | TRBV25-1 | CASSEAGWLETQYF
TRBJ1-5 | TRBV4-1 | CASSQETGGVHQPQHF
TRBJ2-2 | TRBV5-4 | CASSPPGQGAAGELFF
TRBJ2-3 | TRBV11-2 | CASSLDRGGATDTQYF
TRBJ1-1 | TRBV5-6 | CASSLWGRPVNTEAFF
TRBJ2-3 | TRBV5-1 | CASSQIPGQASAAQYF